Listed below are T cell receptor beta chains from one sample, sequenced in a study of early T cells in non-severe SARS-CoV-2 infection. TCRdb used MiXCR to reprocess the 5' RACE reads, holding one entry per CDR3 protein. Found here are tens of thousands of distinct CDR3 sequences, about 4.8% of them singletons; the top ten hold about 6.2%. Sequencing input: whole blood. The receptors come from an adult who was a healthcare worker with PCR-confirmed SARS-CoV-2 infection or an uninfected control (not recorded which). CDR3s include the opening cysteine and the closing phenylalanine or tryptophan. The order of the fields is V gene, D gene, clone size, J gene, CDR3 DNA, CDR3 protein. The D gene is left open where the match is weak. For some rows the clone size is stated as once, few or many, or as a class when expanded; others skip it.

TRBV4-2,.,many,TRBJ1-2,TGTGCCAGCAGCCAAGTGATCGGTGATGGCTACACCTTC,CASSQVIGDGYTF
TRBV6-6,.,many,TRBJ1-2,TGTGCCAGCAGTACCGTGGCGGCCAACTATGGCTACACCTTC,CASSTVAANYGYTF
TRBV4-1,.,many,TRBJ2-7,TGCGCCAGCAGCCAAGAGGCACGGTCAATTAGATACGAGCAGTACTTC,CASSQEARSIRYEQYF
TRBV7-2,.,many,TRBJ1-2,TGTGCCAGCAGCTCCCTAGCGTTGCGCCTAGGGGAAGGCTACACCTTC,CASSSLALRLGEGYTF
TRBV5-4,TRBD1,many,TRBJ2-1,TGTGCCAGCAGCAGGGCGGGACAGGGCGGCAATGAGCAGTTCTTC,CASSRAGQGGNEQFF
TRBV19,.,.,TRBJ1-5,TGTGCCAGTAGTATTATAAGTGGAAATCAGCCCCAGCATTTT,CASSIISGNQPQHF
TRBV19,.,many,TRBJ1-5,TGTGCCAGTAGGCCTTCGGGTGGCAATCAGCCCCAGCATTTT,CASRPSGGNQPQHF
TRBV11-2,.,.,TRBJ2-7,TGTGCCAGCAGCTTACGACGGTACGAGCAGTACTTC,CASSLRRYEQYF
TRBV7-2,.,.,TRBJ1-5,TGTGCCAGCAGCTTAGGGGCAGGGGTCAATCAGCCCCAGCATTTT,CASSLGAGVNQPQHF
TRBV6-1,.,many,TRBJ1-1,TGTGCCAGCAGTCCCACCCTTGAAGCTTTCTTT,CASSPTLEAFF
TRBV7-9,.,.,TRBJ2-3,TGTGCCAGCAGCGGACTATTTCTTAGCACAGATACGCAGTATTTT,CASSGLFLSTDTQYF
TRBV20-1,TRBD1,many,TRBJ2-7,TGCAGTGCAGCCGGGACAGGTAGTAGCTACGAGCAGTACTTC,CSAAGTGSSYEQYF
TRBV4-1,TRBD1,few,TRBJ2-3,TGCGCCAGCAGCCAAGGTTACAGGGGGACAGATACGCAGTATTTT,CASSQGYRGTDTQYF
TRBV6-1,.,many,TRBJ2-2,TGTGCCAGCAACTACAGGAACACCGGGGAGCTGTTTTTT,CASNYRNTGELFF
TRBV7-6,TRBD2,few,TRBJ2-5,TGTGCCAGCAGCTTAGCGCCGGCTAGCGGGGGGATGGAGACCCAGTACTTC,CASSLAPASGGMETQYF
TRBV7-9,TRBD2,many,TRBJ2-1,TGTGCCAGCAGCGGCCAACTAGCGGGGGGCTACAATGAGCAGTTCTTC,CASSGQLAGGYNEQFF
TRBV7-8,.,few,TRBJ1-5,TGTGCCAGCGCCAGGGAGGGTACCAATCAGCCCCAGCATTTT,CASAREGTNQPQHF
TRBV5-4,.,many,TRBJ1-6,TGTGCCAGCAGCCCACCCGGGAGTCCGTCTAATTCACCCCTCCACTTT,CASSPPGSPSNSPLHF
TRBV3-1,.,many,TRBJ2-5,TGTGCCAGCAGCCTGAGCGGCGGGGAGACCCAGTACTTC,CASSLSGGETQYF
TRBV2,TRBD1,many,TRBJ1-5,TGTGCCAGCAGTGTGACCCGGGACAGGGTTTCGCGCAATCAGCCCCAGCATTTT,CASSVTRDRVSRNQPQHF
TRBV4-2,.,.,TRBJ1-6,TGTGCCAGCAGCCAAGATGGGGGAGGTAATTCACCCCTCCACTTT,CASSQDGGGNSPLHF
TRBV15,.,many,TRBJ2-1,TGTGCCACCAGGGGGTCGGGGAATGAGCAGTTCTTC,CATRGSGNEQFF
TRBV6-5,.,few,TRBJ1-1,TGTGCCAGCAGTTACTCATACGGTGAAGCTTTCTTT,CASSYSYGEAFF
TRBV5-1,TRBD2,many,TRBJ2-1,TGCGCCAGCAGCTTGGAGTCTAGCGGGATTTACAATGAGCAGTTCTTC,CASSLESSGIYNEQFF
TRBV7-2,.,.,TRBJ2-7,TGTGCCAGCAGCTTAGGCCCTCGGGGGTCCTCCTACGAGCAGTACTTC,CASSLGPRGSSYEQYF
TRBV27,.,.,TRBJ2-3,TGTGCCAGCAGCCATAATCCAGATACGCAGTATTTT,CASSHNPDTQYF
TRBV7-3,TRBD1,many,TRBJ2-2,TGTGCCAGCAGCTTACGCGTGTTCGGACAGGCGAACACCGGGGAGCTGTTTTTT,CASSLRVFGQANTGELFF
TRBV7-6,TRBD2,few,TRBJ2-3,TGTGCCAGCAGCTTATTTAGCGGGGGGCTCGCAGATACGCAGTATTTT,CASSLFSGGLADTQYF
TRBV12-3/TRBV12-4,.,many,TRBJ1-6,TGTGCCAGCAGCAAGAATTCACCCCTCCACTTT,CASSKNSPLHF
TRBV12-3/TRBV12-4,TRBD1,few,TRBJ1-2,TGTGCCAGCACTAACCCCGGGACAGGGGGTGGCTACACCTTC,CASTNPGTGGGYTF
TRBV19,.,many,TRBJ2-4,TGTGCCAGTATGGGGGCCTCAATAGCCAAAAACATTCAGTACTTC,CASMGASIAKNIQYF
TRBV29-1,.,many,TRBJ2-1,TGCAGCGCCGCGCGGGGCAATGAGCAGTTCTTC,CSAARGNEQFF
TRBV10-1,TRBD2,many,TRBJ2-3,TGCGCCAGCAGTGAGCGCCCGGGACTAGCGGGCCTAGATACGCAGTATTTT,CASSERPGLAGLDTQYF
TRBV7-9,.,.,TRBJ2-1,TGTGCCAGCAGCTTTGCGGCAGACCGGAAGCAGTTCTTC,CASSFAADRKQFF
TRBV18,.,.,TRBJ1-3,TGTGCCAGCCACAGAGACACCTTCGGAAACACCATATATTTT,CASHRDTFGNTIYF
TRBV24-1,TRBD1,many,TRBJ2-3,TGTGCCACCAGTGAAGGGACAGATAGCACAGATACGCAGTATTTT,CATSEGTDSTDTQYF
TRBV29-1,.,few,TRBJ2-3,TGCAGCGTCGTAGCGGATACGCAGTATTTT,CSVVADTQYF
TRBV28,.,many,TRBJ1-1,TGTGCCAGCAGTCAGGGGTACACTGAAGCTTTCTTT,CASSQGYTEAFF
TRBV6-6,TRBD1,many,TRBJ1-1,TGTGCCAGCACCGCGACAGGGAATGCTGAAGCTTTCTTT,CASTATGNAEAFF
TRBV4-1,.,few,TRBJ2-1,TGCGCCAGCAGTACCAACTACGATGAGCAGTTCTTC,CASSTNYDEQFF
TRBV29-1,.,many,TRBJ2-1,TGCAGCGTTGAATCCGATTTGGGACTTAGGGGTGAGCAGTTCTTC,CSVESDLGLRGEQFF
TRBV7-6,TRBD1,few,TRBJ2-1,TGTGCCAGCACCCGGCAAGGGGGCATCAATGAGCAGTTCTTC,CASTRQGGINEQFF
TRBV19,.,many,TRBJ1-5,TGTGCCAGTAGTCCATCAAATCAGCCCCAGCATTTT,CASSPSNQPQHF
TRBV28,.,medium-sized,TRBJ1-1,TGTGCCAGCAGTCTGGACACTGAAGCTTTCTTT,CASSLDTEAFF
TRBV7-6,.,many,TRBJ2-2,TGTGCCAGCAGCTCTAGCCTGACCGGGGAGCTGTTTTTT,CASSSSLTGELFF
TRBV11-3,TRBD1,many,TRBJ1-1,TGTGCCAGCAGCACCGGGACAGGGACTGAAGCTTTCTTT,CASSTGTGTEAFF
TRBV13,.,few,TRBJ2-7,TGTGCCAGCAGCGGACGACAGAGAAGCTACGAGCAGTACTTC,CASSGRQRSYEQYF
TRBV9,.,many,TRBJ2-3,TGTGCCAGCAGCGCCCAGGGCCACACAGATACGCAGTATTTT,CASSAQGHTDTQYF
TRBV7-2,.,many,TRBJ1-5,TGTGCCAGCAGCGCGAACAGGGAGTACCAGCCCCAGCATTTT,CASSANREYQPQHF
TRBV30,.,many,TRBJ1-1,TGTGCCTGGAGTGGCGCAGGAGCCATGAACACTGAAGCTTTCTTT,CAWSGAGAMNTEAFF
TRBV29-1,.,.,TRBJ1-1,TGCAGCGTTGAAGGGGGCCCGGGACTCCCCACTGAAGTTTTCTTT,CSVEGGPGLPTEVFF